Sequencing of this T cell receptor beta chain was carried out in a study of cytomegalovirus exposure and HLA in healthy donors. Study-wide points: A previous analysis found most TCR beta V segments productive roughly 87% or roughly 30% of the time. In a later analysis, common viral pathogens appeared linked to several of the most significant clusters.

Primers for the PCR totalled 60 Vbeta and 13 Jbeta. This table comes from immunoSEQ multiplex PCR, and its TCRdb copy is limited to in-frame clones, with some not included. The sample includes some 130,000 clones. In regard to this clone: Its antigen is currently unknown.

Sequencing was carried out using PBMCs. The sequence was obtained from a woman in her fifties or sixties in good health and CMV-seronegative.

In nucleotides, the CDR3 is TGTGCCAGCAGTTTAGAGCCAGGAGGACTTGGTGGGCAGCATTTT. This codes for CASSLEPGGLGGQHF. V usage is TRBV27 and J usage is TRBJ1-5; the D is unclear. This CDR3 spans 15 amino acids. CDR1 and CDR2 (germline): MNHEY, SMNVEV (reference sequence). The germline V and J ends were trimmed by 2 bases and 13 bases, with 21 bases remaining between them.